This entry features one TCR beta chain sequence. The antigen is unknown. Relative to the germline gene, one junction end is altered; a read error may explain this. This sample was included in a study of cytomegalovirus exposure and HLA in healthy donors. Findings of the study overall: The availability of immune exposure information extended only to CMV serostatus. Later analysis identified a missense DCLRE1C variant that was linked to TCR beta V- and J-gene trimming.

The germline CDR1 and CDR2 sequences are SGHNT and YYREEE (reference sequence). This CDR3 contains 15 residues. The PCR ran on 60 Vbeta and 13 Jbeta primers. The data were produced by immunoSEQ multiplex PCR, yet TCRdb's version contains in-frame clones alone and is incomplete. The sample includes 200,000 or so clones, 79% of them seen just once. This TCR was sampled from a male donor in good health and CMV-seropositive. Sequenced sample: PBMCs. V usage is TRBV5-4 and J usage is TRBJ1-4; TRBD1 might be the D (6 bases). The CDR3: CAGSSPDRKNEKLFF. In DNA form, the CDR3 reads TGTGCCGGCAGCTCCCCGGACAGAAAAAATGAAAAACTGTTTTTT.